The text below deals with one TCR beta chain. As yet, its antigen is unknown. Germline values: CDR1 LGHNA, CDR2 YSLEER. This CDR3 is 17 amino acids long. V dropped 3 bases and J dropped 2; count of bases not matched to a gene: 7. These data belong to a study of cytomegalovirus exposure and HLA in healthy donors. Study at large: A prior analysis found 95 million to 140 million unique TCR beta sequences from some 190 million T cells.

The PCR was carried out with 60 Vbeta primers and 13 Jbeta primers. TCRdb's table, derived via immunoSEQ multiplex PCR, lists solely in-frame clones and lacks some. Of roughly 200,000 clones listed, around three quarters are singletons. Study conclusions and caveats: Reports indicate that TCR beta sequences accurately predicted the HLA-A and HLA-B alleles of most subjects. By HLA locus, TCR association rates varied in a later analysis, with DRB1 showing the most and HLA-C the fewest. Per a prior analysis, the majority of TCR beta V segments were productive roughly 87% or roughly 30% of the time.

The chain is built from TRBV4-3 and TRBJ2-5, with TRBD2 identical over 12 bases. The receptor was isolated from a man aged 35 to 55 in good health and CMV-seronegative. The sequenced sample consisted of PBMCs. In DNA form, the CDR3 reads TGCGCCAGCAGCCAGTCACGACTAGCGGGAGAACAAGAGACCCAGTACTTC. Its translation: CASSQSRLAGEQETQYF.